Sequencing of this T cell receptor beta chain was carried out in a study of shared clonotypes between healthy human individuals (dated by TCRdb to the early 2020s). Turning to the overall study: A few men and two women, aged 18 to 49 years, made up the cohort. Per donor, three plates each were used for CD4 naive and CD4 memory, two for CD8 naive, and one for CD8 memory. The study deeply sequenced blood TCR repertoires of five healthy adults to estimate repertoire size and the extent of clonotype sharing between individuals. Libraries were prepared and TCR repertoires were sequenced by different laboratories using diverse techniques, in order to increase sequencing depth and limit assay-specific biases. Between about 0.8 and 8.9 billion PBMCs per donor were obtained by leukapheresis.

Overall results and qualifications from the work: Sampling was restricted to blood, and TCR repertoires in tissues likely differ from the TCR repertoires found in blood. Estimated clonotype richness was generally larger for naive than for memory subsets. The genetic and exposure-history diversity represented was limited by the small number of donors. About 5% of naive CD4, 3.5% of naive CD8, 2.3% of memory CD4, and roughly 0.4% of memory CD8 clonotypes were shared across a few donors. Even with the large sequencing depth, rarefaction of the sorted-subset datasets indicated that sequencing was incomplete. Based on pairwise subsampling, the degree of clonotype sharing among donors was expected to be affected by sequencing depth. Compared with non-shared clonotypes, clonotypes shared by all four sorted-subset donors had higher generation probabilities.

TCR CDR3 regions were amplified from genomic DNA by multiplex PCR using the deep immunoSEQ assay. Extracted genomic DNA from each cell subset was distributed evenly across all wells of several immunoSEQ 96-well plates, and each plate was treated as a replicate. For sorted subsets, roughly 200 ng of genomic DNA, equivalent to tens of thousands of T cell genomes, went into each replicate PCR. Purified libraries were quantified with a Qubit 3.0 fluorometer, sized on a Bioanalyzer 2100, and re-quantified with the KAPA Library Quantification kit. Each immunoSEQ 96-well plate was sequenced on its own single-read 150-cycle Illumina NextSeq 550 flow cell. The authors processed their data as follows. Because only junctional sequences without quality scores were contained in the immunoSEQ output, filtering matching that applied to full-length reads could not be performed. Sequences were annotated with PyIR, a Python wrapper for IgBLAST v1.9, and V/J genes and CDR3 were assigned using IMGT germline references. Reads were removed for weak V/J assignments (E-value above 1e-6), missing CDR3, stop codons, out-of-frame junctions, or ambiguous translated residues. V3J clonotypes were defined as sequences sharing the same inferred V gene, J gene, and CDR3 amino acid sequence. The percentage overlap between two repertoires was calculated by dividing the number of shared unique clonotypes by the size of the smaller repertoire. Repertoire richness was assessed with RTK rarefaction, the Chao1 estimator, and Recon v2.1 estimates of unobserved clonotypes. OLGA was used to compute generation probabilities for all TCRbeta clonotypes that the gDNA method yielded from a few donors. Not all clones reach the TCRdb copy of this immuneACCESS table, which keeps in-frame sequences only. Checked studies attribute under half of the gap to unresolved V genes and leave the rest unexplained. V, J and clone size were drawn from that table, and D and trimming were deduced from the DNA. This sample holds about 1 million clones; around 78% were observed only once. The ten top clones hold approximately 0.52% of the sample.

The donors were healthy, HIV-negative adults with no recently reported acute infections or vaccinations. Only Caucasian adults living in Nashville, Tennessee, USA were represented among the donors. Magnetic negative selection was used to enrich CD4+ T cells, after which naive cells were positively selected on CD45RA and the negative fraction became the memory subset. Blood was obtained by leukapheresis, after which PBMCs were separated by Ficoll-Histopaque density gradient centrifugation and cryopreserved in liquid nitrogen vapor phase. Analytical flow cytometry was used to check the purity and quantity of each magnetically sorted T cell population. Each sorted fraction had its genomic DNA isolated and then quantified by UV absorbance on a Nanodrop 2000c. From the germline V gene, CDR1 is MNHNS and CDR2 is SASEGT. V and J are truncated by 2 bases and 3 bases respectively, leaving an intervening sequence of 10 bases. The CDR3 contains 14 residues, cysteine and phenylalanine counted. The only DNA kept is the CDR3, 42 bases in frame from the first base.

With regard to this clone: It has no known antigen specificity. Base qualities were left out, and no much larger clone turns up one base away.

Source material: memory CD4+ T cells from PBMCs. The cell subset or site label, read with the paper, signifies: CD45RA-negative fraction. The sequence derives from a man in his late teens or twenties in good health. Some clones in this sample may be carry-over from other donors' samples. The rearranged segments are TRBV6-1 and TRBJ1-1, with the identity of the D gene unclear. CDR3 sequence: CASSETVVYTEAFF. The DNA sequence is given as TGTGCCAGCAGTGAAACAGTAGTGTACACTGAAGCTTTCTTT.